This T cell receptor beta chain was recorded in a study of T cells in localized non-small cell lung cancer. The CDR3 sequence is 15 residues long. The J segment lost 6 bases and the V segment lost 0 bases, leaving 7 bases of the junction unmatched. Germline-derived CDR1 and CDR2 are GTSNPN and SVGIG (reference sequence). The assay was immunoSEQ multiplex PCR, and TCRdb's table has in-frame clones only and misses some. The data hold 50,000 to 70,000 clones, with roughly 81% observed a single time. The sample was PBMCs, taken before any cancer treatment. The TCR was taken from a man aged 40 to 70 with stage II lung adenocarcinoma. The rearrangement joins TRBV30 to TRBJ2-3; TRBD2 aligns across 9 bases. CDR3 amino acids: CAWSVLRTSVDTQYF. Written as DNA, the CDR3 is TGTGCCTGGAGTGTACTGAGGACTAGCGTGGATACGCAGTATTTT.